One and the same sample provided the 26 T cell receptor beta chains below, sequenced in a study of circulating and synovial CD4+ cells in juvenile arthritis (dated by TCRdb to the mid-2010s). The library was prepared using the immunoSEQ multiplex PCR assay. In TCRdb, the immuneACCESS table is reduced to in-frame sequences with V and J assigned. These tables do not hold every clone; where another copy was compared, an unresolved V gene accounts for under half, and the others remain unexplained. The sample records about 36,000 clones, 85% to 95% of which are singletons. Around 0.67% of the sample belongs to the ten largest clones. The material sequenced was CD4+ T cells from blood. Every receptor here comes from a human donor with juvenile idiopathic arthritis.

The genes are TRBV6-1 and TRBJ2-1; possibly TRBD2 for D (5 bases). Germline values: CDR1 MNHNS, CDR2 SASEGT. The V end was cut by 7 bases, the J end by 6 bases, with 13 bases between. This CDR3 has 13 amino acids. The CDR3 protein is CASKFRTVNEQFF. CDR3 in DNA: TGTGCCAGCAAATTTCGGACTGTCAATGAGCAGTTCTTC.

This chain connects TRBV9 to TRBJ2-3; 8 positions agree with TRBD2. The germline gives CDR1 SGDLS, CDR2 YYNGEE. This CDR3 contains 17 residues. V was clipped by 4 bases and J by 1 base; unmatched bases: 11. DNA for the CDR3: TGTGCCAGCAGCCGGCGGGGGGCGGACTTGGGCACAGATACGCAGTATTTT. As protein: CASSRRGADLGTDTQYF.

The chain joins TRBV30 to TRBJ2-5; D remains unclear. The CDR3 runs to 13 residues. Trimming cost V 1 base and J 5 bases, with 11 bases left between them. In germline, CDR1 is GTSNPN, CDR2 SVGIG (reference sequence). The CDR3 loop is CAWSEQSSETQYF. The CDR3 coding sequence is TGTGCCTGGAGTGAACAGAGTTCGGAGACCCAGTACTTC.

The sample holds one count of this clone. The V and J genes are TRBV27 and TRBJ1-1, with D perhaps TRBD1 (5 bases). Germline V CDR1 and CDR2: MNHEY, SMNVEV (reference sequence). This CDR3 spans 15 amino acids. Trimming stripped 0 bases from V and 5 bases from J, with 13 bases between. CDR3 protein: CASSLSRHGTTEAFF. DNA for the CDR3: TGTGCCAGCAGTTTATCGAGGCACGGGACTACTGAAGCTTTCTTT.

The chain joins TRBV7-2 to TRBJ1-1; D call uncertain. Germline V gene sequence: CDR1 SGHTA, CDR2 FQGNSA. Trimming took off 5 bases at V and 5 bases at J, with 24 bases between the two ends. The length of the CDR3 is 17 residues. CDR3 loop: CASSPPRVYWERTEAFF. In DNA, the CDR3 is TGTGCCAGCAGCCCCCCGAGGGTCTATTGGGAGAGGACTGAAGCTTTCTTT.

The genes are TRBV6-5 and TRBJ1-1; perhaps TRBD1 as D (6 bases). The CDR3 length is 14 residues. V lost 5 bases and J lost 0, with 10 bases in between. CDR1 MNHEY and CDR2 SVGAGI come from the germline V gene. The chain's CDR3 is CASSQRQVNTEAFF. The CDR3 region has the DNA TGTGCCAGCAGTCAGAGACAGGTGAACACTGAAGCTTTCTTT.

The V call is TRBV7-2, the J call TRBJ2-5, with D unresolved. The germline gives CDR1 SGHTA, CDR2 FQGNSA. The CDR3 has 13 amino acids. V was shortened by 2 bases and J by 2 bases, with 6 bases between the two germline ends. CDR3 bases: TGTGCCAGCAGCTTACTCAGACAAGAGACCCAGTACTTC. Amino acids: CASSLLRQETQYF.

CDR3 sequence: CASSVELAAGEQFF. CDR3 DNA: TGTGCCAGCAGCGTAGAGCTAGCTGCGGGTGAGCAGTTCTTC. The genes are TRBV9 and TRBJ2-1; weak D call: TRBD2 (5 bases). V was clipped by 0 bases and J by 9 bases, with 13 bases between them. Per the germline V gene, CDR1 is SGDLS and CDR2 is YYNGEE. The CDR3 is 14 residues long.

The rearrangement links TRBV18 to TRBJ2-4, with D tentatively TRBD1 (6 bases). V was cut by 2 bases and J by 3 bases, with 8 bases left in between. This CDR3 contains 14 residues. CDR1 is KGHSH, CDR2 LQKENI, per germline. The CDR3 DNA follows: TGTGCCAGCTCACCAGGGGGCTACAAAAACATTCAGTACTTC. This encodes CASSPGGYKNIQYF.

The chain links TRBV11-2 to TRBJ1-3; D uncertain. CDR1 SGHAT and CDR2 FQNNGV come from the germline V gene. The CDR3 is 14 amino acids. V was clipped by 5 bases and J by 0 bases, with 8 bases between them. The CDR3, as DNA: TGTGCCAGCAGCCCGGGAAGCTCTGGAAACACCATATATTTT. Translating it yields CASSPGSSGNTIYF.

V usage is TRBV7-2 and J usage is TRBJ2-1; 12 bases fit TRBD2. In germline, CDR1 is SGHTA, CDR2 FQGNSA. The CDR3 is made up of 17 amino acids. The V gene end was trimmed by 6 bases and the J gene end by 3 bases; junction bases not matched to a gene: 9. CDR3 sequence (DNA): TGTGCCAGCAGACAATTGCCGGGACTAGCGGGCTACAATGAGCAGTTCTTC. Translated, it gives CASRQLPGLAGYNEQFF.

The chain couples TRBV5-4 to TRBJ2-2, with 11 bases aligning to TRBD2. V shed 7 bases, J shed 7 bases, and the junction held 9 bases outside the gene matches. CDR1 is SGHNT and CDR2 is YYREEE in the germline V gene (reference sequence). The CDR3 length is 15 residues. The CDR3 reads CASGIAGGPIGELFF. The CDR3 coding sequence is TGTGCCAGCGGGATAGCGGGGGGGCCGATCGGGGAGCTGTTTTTT.

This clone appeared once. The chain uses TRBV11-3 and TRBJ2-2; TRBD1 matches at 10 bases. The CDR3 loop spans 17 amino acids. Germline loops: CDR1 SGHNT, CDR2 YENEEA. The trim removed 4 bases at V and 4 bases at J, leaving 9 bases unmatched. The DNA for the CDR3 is TGTGCCAGCAGCTACCGGGACAGGGGTTTTGGCACCGGGGAGCTGTTTTTT. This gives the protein CASSYRDRGFGTGELFF.

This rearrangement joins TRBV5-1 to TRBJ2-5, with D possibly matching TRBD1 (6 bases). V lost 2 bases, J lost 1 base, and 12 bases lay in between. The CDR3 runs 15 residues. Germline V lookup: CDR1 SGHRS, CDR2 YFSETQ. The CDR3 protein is CASSFKQGIQETQYF. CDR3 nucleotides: TGCGCCAGCAGCTTCAAACAGGGAATCCAAGAGACCCAGTACTTC.

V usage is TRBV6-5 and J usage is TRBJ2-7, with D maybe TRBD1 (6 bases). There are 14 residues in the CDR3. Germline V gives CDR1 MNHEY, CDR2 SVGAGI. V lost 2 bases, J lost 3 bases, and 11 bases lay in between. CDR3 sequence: CASSYRGQVYEQYF. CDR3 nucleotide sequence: TGTGCCAGCAGTTACCGGGGACAAGTCTACGAGCAGTACTTC.

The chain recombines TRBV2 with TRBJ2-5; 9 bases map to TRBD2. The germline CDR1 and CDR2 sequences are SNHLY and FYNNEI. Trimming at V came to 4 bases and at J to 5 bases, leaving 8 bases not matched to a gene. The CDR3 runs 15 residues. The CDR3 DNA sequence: TGTGCCAGCAGTGTCATTGCGGGGGGGCAGGAGACCCAGTACTTC. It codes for CASSVIAGGQETQYF.

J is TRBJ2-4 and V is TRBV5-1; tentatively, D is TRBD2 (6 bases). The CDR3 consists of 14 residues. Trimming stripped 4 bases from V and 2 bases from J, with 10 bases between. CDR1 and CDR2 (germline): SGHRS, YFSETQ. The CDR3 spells CASSRGGTKNIQYF. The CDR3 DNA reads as TGCGCCAGCAGCCGGGGAGGAACCAAAAACATTCAGTACTTC.

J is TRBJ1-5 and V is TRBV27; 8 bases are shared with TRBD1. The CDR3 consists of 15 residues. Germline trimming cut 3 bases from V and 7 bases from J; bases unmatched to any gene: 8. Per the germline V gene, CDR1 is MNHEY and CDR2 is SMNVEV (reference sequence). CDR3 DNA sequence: TGTGCCAGCAGTTTTGGGCAGGGGGCTGAGCAGCCCCAGCATTTT. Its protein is CASSFGQGAEQPQHF.

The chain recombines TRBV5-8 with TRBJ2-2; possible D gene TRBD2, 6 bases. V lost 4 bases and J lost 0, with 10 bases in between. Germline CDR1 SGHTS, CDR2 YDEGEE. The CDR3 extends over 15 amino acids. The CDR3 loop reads CASSPGSANTGELFF. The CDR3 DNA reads TGTGCCAGCAGCCCCGGGAGCGCGAACACCGGGGAGCTGTTTTTT.

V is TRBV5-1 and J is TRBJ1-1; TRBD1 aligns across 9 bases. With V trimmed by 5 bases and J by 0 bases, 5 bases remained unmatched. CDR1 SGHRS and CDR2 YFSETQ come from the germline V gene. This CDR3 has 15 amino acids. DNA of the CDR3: TGCGCCAGCAGGAAGACAGGGGGGCTGAACACTGAAGCTTTCTTT. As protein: CASRKTGGLNTEAFF.

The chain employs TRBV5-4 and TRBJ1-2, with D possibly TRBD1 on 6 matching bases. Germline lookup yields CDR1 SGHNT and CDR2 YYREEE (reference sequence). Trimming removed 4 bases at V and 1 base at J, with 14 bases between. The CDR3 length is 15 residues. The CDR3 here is CASSVQGGGNYGYTF. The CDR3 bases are TGTGCCAGCAGCGTACAGGGTGGGGGTAACTATGGCTACACCTTC.

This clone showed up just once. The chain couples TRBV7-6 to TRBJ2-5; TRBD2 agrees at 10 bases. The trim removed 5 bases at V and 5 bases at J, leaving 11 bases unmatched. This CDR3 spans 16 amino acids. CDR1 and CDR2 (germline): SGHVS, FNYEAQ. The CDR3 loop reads CASSLGQRGGLETQYF. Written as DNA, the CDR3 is TGTGCCAGCAGCCTAGGGCAGCGGGGGGGCCTGGAGACCCAGTACTTC.

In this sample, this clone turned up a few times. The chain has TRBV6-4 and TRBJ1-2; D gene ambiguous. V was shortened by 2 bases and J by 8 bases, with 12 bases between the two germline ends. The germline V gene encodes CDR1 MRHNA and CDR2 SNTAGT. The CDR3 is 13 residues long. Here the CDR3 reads CASSDLRGTGYTF. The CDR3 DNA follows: TGTGCCAGCAGTGACCTCCGGGGAACCGGCTACACCTTC.

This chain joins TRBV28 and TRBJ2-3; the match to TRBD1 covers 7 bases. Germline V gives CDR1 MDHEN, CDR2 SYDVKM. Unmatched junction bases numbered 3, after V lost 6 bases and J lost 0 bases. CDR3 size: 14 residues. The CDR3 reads CASSKGASTDTQYF. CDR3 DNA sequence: TGTGCCAGCAGCAAGGGGGCAAGCACAGATACGCAGTATTTT.

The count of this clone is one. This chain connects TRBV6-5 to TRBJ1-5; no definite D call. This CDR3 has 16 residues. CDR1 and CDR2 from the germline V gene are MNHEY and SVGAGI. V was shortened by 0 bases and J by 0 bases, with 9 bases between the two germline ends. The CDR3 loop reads CASSYSATHSNQPQHF. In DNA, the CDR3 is TGTGCCAGCAGTTACTCGGCAACCCATAGCAATCAGCCCCAGCATTTT.

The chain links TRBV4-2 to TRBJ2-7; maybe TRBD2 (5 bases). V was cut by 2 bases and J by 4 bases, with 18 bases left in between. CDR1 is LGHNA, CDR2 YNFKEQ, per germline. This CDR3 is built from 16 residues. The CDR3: CASSQRESEGEYEQYF. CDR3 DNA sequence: TGTGCCAGCAGCCAAAGGGAGAGCGAGGGAGAGTACGAGCAGTACTTC.